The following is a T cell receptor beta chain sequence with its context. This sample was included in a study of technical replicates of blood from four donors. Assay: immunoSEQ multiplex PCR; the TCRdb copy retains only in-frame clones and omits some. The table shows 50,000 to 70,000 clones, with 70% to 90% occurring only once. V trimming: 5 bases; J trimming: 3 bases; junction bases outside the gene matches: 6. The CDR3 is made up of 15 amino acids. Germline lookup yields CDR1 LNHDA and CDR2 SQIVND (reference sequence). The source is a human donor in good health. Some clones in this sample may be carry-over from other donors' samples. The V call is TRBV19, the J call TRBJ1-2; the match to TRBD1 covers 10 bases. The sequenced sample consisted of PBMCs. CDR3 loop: CASSSGQGGDYGYTF. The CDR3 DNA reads TGTGCCAGTAGTTCCGGACAGGGGGGGGACTATGGCTACACCTTC.